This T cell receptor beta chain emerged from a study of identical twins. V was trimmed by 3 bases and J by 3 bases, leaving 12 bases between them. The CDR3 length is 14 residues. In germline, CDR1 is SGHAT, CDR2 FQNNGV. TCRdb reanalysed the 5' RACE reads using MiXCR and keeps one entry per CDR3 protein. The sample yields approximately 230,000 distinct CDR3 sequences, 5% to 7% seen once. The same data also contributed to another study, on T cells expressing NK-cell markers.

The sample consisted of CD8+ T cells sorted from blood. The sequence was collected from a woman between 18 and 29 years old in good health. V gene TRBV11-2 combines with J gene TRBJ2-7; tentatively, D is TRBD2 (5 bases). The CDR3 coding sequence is TGTGCCAGCAGCTTCAGTAGTGGAGGCTACGAGCAGTACTTC. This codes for CASSFSSGGYEQYF.